At least ten counts were recorded for the clone carrying this T cell receptor (beta chain). What it recognizes is unknown. This record comes from a study of human T cells and chemical hapten exposure. At the level of the study: The variation in per-sample TCR yields arose mainly from small differences in pooled library volumes. General observations from the study: With regard to DPC sensitization, TCRs above 1 in 1000 frequency did not change.

As handled by the study authors: Counting gave a median of around 100,000 TCRs per sample, with values ranging from roughly 20,000 to 750,000. TCRdb used MiXCR to reprocess the 5' RACE reads, holding one entry per CDR3 protein. These V and J calls originate from TCRdb's pipeline instead of the authors' own analysis. The repertoire holds about 140,000 distinct CDR3 sequences, with around 4% as singletons. Germline assignment: CDR1 SGHRS and CDR2 YFSETQ. CDR3 length equals 15 residues. The germline V and J ends were trimmed by 5 bases and 1 base, with 13 bases remaining between them. Total RNA was isolated from unfractionated whole blood.

This clonotype was sampled from a female donor in good health. The rearrangement uses TRBV5-1 and TRBJ2-1; D gene uncertain. The CDR3 sequence: CASSGDHQSYNEQFF. In DNA form, the CDR3 reads TGCGCCAGCAGTGGGGATCACCAGTCCTACAATGAGCAGTTCTTC.